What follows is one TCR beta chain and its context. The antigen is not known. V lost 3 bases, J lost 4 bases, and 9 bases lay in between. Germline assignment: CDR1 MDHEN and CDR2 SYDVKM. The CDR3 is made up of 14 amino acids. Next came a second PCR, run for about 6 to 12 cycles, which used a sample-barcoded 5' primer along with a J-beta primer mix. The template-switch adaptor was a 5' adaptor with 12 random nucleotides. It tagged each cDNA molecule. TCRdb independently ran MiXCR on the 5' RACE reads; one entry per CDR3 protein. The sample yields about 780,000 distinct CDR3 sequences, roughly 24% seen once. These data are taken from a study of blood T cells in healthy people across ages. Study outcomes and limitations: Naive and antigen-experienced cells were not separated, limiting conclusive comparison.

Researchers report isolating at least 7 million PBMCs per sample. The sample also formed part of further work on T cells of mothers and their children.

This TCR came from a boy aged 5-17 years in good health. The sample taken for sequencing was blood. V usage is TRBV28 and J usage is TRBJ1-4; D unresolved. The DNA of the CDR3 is TGTGCCAGCAGTTTGTTACAGAGTAATGAAAAACTGTTTTTT. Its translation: CASSLLQSNEKLFF.